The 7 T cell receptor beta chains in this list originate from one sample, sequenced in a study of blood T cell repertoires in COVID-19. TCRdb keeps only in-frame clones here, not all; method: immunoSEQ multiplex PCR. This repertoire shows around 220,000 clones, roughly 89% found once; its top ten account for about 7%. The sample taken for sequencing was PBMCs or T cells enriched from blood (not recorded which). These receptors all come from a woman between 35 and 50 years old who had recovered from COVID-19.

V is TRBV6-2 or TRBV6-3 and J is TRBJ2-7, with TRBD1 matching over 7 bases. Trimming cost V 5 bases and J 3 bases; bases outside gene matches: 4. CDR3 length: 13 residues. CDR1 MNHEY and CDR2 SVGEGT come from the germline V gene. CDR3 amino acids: CASSGDRDYEQYV. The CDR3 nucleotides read TGTGCCAGCAGTGGAGACAGGGACTACGAGCAGTACGTC.

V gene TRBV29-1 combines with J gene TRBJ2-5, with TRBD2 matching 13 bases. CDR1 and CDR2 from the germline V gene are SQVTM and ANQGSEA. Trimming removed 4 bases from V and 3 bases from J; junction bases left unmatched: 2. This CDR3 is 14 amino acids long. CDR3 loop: CSVVGTSGKETQYF. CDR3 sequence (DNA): TGCAGCGTTGTGGGGACTAGCGGGAAAGAGACCCAGTACTTC.

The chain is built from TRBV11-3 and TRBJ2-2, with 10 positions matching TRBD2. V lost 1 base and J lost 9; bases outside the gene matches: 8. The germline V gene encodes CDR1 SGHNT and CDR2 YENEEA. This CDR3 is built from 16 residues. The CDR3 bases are TGTGCCAGCAGCTTAGTTCCTAGCGGGAGCCGCCGGGAGCTGTTTTTT. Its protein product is CASSLVPSGSRRELFF.

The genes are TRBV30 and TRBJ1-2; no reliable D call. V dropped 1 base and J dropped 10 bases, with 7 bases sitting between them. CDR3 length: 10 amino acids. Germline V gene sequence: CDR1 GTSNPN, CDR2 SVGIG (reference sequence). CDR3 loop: CAWSDRSYTF. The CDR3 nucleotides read TGTGCCTGGAGTGACAGATCCTACACCTTC. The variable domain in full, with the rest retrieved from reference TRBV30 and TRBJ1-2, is SQTIHQWPATLVQPVGSPLSLECTVEGTSNPNLYWYRQAAGRGLQLLFYSVGIGQISSEVPQNLSASRPQDRQFILSSKKLLLSDSGFYLCAWSDRSYTFGSGTRLTVV.

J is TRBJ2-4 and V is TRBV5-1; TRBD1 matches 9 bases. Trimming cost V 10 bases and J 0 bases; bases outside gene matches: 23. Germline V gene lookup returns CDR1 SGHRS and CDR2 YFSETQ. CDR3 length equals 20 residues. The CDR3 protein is CAGLRQGEPLSVTAKNIQYF. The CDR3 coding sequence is TGCGCCGGATTAAGACAGGGGGAACCCTTGTCGGTTACAGCCAAAAACATTCAGTACTTC.

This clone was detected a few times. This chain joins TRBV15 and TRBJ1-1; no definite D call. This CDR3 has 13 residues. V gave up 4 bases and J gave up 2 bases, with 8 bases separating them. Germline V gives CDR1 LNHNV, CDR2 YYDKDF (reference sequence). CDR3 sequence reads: CATSMIRNTEAFF. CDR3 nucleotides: TGTGCCACCAGCATGATCAGAAACACTGAAGCTTTCTTT. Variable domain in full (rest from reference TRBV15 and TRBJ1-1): DAMVIQNPRYQVTQFGKPVTLSCSQTLNHNVMYWYQQKSSQAPKLLFHYYDKDFNNEADTPDNFQSRRPNTSFCFLDIRSPGLGDTAMYLCATSMIRNTEAFFGQGTRLTVV.

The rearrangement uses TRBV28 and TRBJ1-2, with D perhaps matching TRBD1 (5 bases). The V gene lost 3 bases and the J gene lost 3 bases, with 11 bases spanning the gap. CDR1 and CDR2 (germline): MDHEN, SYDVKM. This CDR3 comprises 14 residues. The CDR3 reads CASSLLQGDYGYTF. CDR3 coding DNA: TGTGCCAGCAGTTTGCTGCAGGGCGACTATGGCTACACCTTC.